The 20 T cell receptor beta chains listed next were all sequenced from one sample in a study of molecular identifiers for immune sequencing clone quantification. TCRdb reprocessed the PCR reads via MiXCR and lists one record per CDR3 protein. This sample yields about 330,000 distinct CDR3 sequences, of which 24% are seen a single time; about 0.7% belongs to the top ten. The specimen sequenced was naive CD8+ T cells from blood, with Jurkat cell RNA spiked in. Subset indicated: FACS-sorted CD8+CD4-CCR7+CD45RA+ naive T cells. These receptor sequences come from a human donor in good health. Some libraries in this study had Jurkat cell RNA spiked in.

On this clonotype itself: Compared with germline, one end of the junction differs, possibly owing to a read error. The V and J genes are TRBV27 and TRBJ2-3, with D hard to call. This CDR3 comprises 13 residues. In germline, CDR1 is MNHEY, CDR2 SMNVEV (reference sequence). The CDR3 sequence is CASSLWAGDKQYF. CDR3 DNA: TGTGCCAGCAGTTTATGGGCTGGGGATAAGCAGTATTTT.

This clonotype has just a few counts. The chain uses TRBV10-3 and TRBJ2-1; a possible D gene is TRBD2 (6 bases). This CDR3 comprises 14 residues. With 9 bases removed from V and 0 bases from J, the gap between germline ends came to 12 bases. Germline lookup yields CDR1 ENHRY and CDR2 SYGVKD. This CDR3 reads CAIQRAPSYNEQFF. DNA for the CDR3: TGTGCCATTCAGCGGGCCCCCTCCTACAATGAGCAGTTCTTC.

This clonotype was seen a handful of times. The rearrangement uses TRBV20-1 and TRBJ1-3; D gene unclear. Between the trimmed V and J ends, which lost 0 bases and 0 bases, there was a span of 15 bases. The CDR3 has 17 residues. Germline lookup yields CDR1 DFQATT and CDR2 SNEGSKA (reference sequence). The CDR3 DNA sequence: TGCAGTGCTAGAGATCGGGAGCCCTCGACCTCTGGAAACACCATATATTTT. Its translation: CSARDREPSTSGNTIYF.

This clonotype has ten or more counts. The chain employs TRBV29-1 and TRBJ2-4; TRBD1 might be the D (5 bases). The germline V gene has CDR1 SQVTM and CDR2 ANQGSEA. Trimming removed 0 bases at V and 7 bases at J, with 13 bases between. The CDR3 length is 14 residues. CDR3 residues: CSVEDWGKGNIQYF. The CDR3 nucleotides read TGCAGCGTTGAAGATTGGGGAAAGGGGAACATTCAGTACTTC.

In this sample, this clonotype turned up once. The final CDR3 position lacks the conserved phenylalanine or tryptophan, pointing to a likely read error. CDR3 sequence: CAISVGTSTDTQYS. The CDR3 DNA sequence: TGTGCCATCAGTGTGGGCACCTCCACAGATACGCAGTATTCT. V is TRBV10-3 and J is TRBJ2-3; D is unclear. CDR1 is ENHRY, CDR2 SYGVKD, per germline. CDR3 size: 14 residues. V shed 4 bases and J shed 2 bases, with 10 bases lying between them.

With respect to this clonotype: The CDR3 does not end in the conserved phenylalanine or tryptophan, so this is likely a read error. V gene TRBV28 combines with J gene TRBJ2-3, with D unclear. Trimming stripped 3 bases from V and 4 bases from J, with 5 bases between. Germline V gene data show CDR1 as MDHEN and CDR2 as SYDVKM. This CDR3 region has 12 residues. The CDR3 nucleotides read TGTGCCAGCAGTTTTTTAGCAGATACGCAGTATTCT. This sequence encodes CASSFLADTQYS.

This chain connects TRBV27 to TRBJ2-3, with D perhaps being TRBD1 or TRBD2 (7 bases each). This CDR3 is built from 17 residues. The germline V gene has CDR1 MNHEY and CDR2 SMNVEV (reference sequence). The V and J ends lost 5 bases and 0 bases respectively, with 18 bases between them. CDR3 nucleotide sequence: TGTGCCAGCAGTCCCCAGGGGGGGCAGCTTAGCACAGATACGCAGTATTTT. It yields the protein CASSPQGGQLSTDTQYF.

A note on this clonotype: This clone may be a read error of a much larger clone one base away. The rearrangement links TRBV27 to TRBJ1-5; 9 positions match TRBD1. In germline, CDR1 is MNHEY, CDR2 SMNVEV (reference sequence). The CDR3 has 15 amino acids. The CDR3 DNA is TGTGCCAGCAGTCTCGGACAGGGGTACAATCAGCCCCAGCGTTTT. It translates to CASSLGQGYNQPQRF.

This clonotype was counted ten times or more. The chain employs TRBV7-8 and TRBJ2-3, with 7 bases aligning to TRBD2. CDR1 is SGHVS, CDR2 FQNEAQ, per germline. The CDR3 consists of 15 residues. The junction had 6 bases not matched to a gene; V was cut back by 5 bases and J by 1 base. DNA for the CDR3: TGTGCCAGCAGCGCGTCACGGGGGGGCACAGATACGCAGTATTTT. Residues: CASSASRGGTDTQYF. Combining the CDR3 with reference TRBV7-8 and TRBJ2-3 gives the whole variable domain GAGVSQSPRYKVAKRGQDVALRCDPISGHVSLFWYQQALGQGPEFLTYFQNEAQLDKSGLPSDRFFAERPEGSVSTLKIQRTQQEDSAVYLCASSASRGGTDTQYFGPGTRLTVL.

This clonotype was recorded at least ten times. The chain employs TRBV4-3 and TRBJ1-1; tentative D call: TRBD1 (5 bases). V shed 1 base and J shed 7 bases, with 10 bases lying between them. This CDR3 region has 13 residues. CDR1 and CDR2 (germline): LGHNA, YSLEER. The CDR3 coding sequence is TGCGCCAGCAGCCAAGTTATGGGGCTTGAAGCTTTCTTT. Amino acids: CASSQVMGLEAFF.

About this clonotype: An end of the junction does not agree with germline; a read error may underlie this. The chain has TRBV6-5 and TRBJ2-7; D is possibly TRBD1 or TRBD2 (5 bases each). CDR3 length: 15 residues. Looked up from germline, CDR1 is MNHEY and CDR2 is SVGAGI. As DNA, the CDR3 is TGTGCCAGCAGTTACTCCGGGACCAGCTCCTACGGGCAGTACTTC. Amino acid sequence: CASSYSGTSSYGQYF.

This clonotype was counted ten times or more. This chain links TRBV29-1 with TRBJ2-2; unclear D gene. The CDR3 is 12 residues long. With 6 bases removed from V and 5 bases from J, the gap between germline ends came to 10 bases. Germline loops: CDR1 SQVTM, CDR2 ANQGSEA. The DNA of the CDR3 is TGCAGCGTACAGCTACCAACCGGGGAGCTGTTTTTT. Residues: CSVQLPTGELFF.

Ten or more counts support this clonotype. The V and J genes are TRBV29-1 and TRBJ1-1; the D is unclear. The CDR3 is 11 residues long. CDR1 and CDR2 from the germline V gene are SQVTM and ANQGSEA. V was shortened by 4 bases and J by 6 bases, with 9 bases between the two germline ends. The CDR3, as DNA: TGCAGCGTTGTTGTTGCAGCTGAAGCTTTCTTT. Translated, it gives CSVVVAAEAFF.

Notes on this clonotype: The junction departs from the called germline gene at one end, perhaps through a read error. The J gene is TRBJ1-5, the V gene TRBV27; no clear D gene. The V gene's germline CDR1 is MNHEY and CDR2 SMNVEV (reference sequence). The CDR3 is made up of 13 amino acids. The CDR3 nucleotides are TGTGCCAGCAGTTTATTCGGAAATCGGCCCCAGCATTTT. Protein product: CASSLFGNRPQHF.

The chain employs TRBV6-5 and TRBJ2-1, with 10 bases aligning to TRBD1. Per germline, CDR1 MNHEY and CDR2 SVGAGI. V lost 2 bases and J lost 6; bases outside the gene matches: 4. The CDR3 extends over 15 amino acids. CDR3 coding DNA: TGTGCCAGCAGTTACGGGACAGGGGTAGGCAATGAGCAGTTCTTC. This codes for CASSYGTGVGNEQFF.

About this clonotype itself: A junction boundary mismatches the germline segment, possibly from a read error. This chain links TRBV27 with TRBJ1-6; possible D gene TRBD1, 6 bases. This CDR3 is built from 14 residues. The germline CDR1 and CDR2 sequences are MNHEY and SMNVEV (reference sequence). Written as DNA, the CDR3 is TGTGCCAGCAGACCGGGACAAGATAATTCACCCCGCCACTTT. Its protein is CASRPGQDNSPRHF.

In this sample, this clonotype turned up many times. The rearrangement uses TRBV7-2 and TRBJ2-3; tentatively, D is TRBD2 (6 bases). The germline CDR1 and CDR2 sequences are SGHTA and FQGNSA. CDR3 length equals 15 residues. V was cut by 1 base and J by 3 bases, with 11 bases left in between. The CDR3 nucleotides read TGTGCCAGCAGCTTAGGGAGGGTGCGGACAGATACGCAGTATTTT. This sequence encodes CASSLGRVRTDTQYF. The variable domain in full, completed from reference TRBV7-2 and TRBJ2-3, reads GAGVSQSPSNKVTEKGKDVELRCDPISGHTALYWYRQSLGQGLEFLIYFQGNSAPDKSGLPSDRFSAERTGGSVSTLTIQRTQQEDSAVYLCASSLGRVRTDTQYFGPGTRLTVL.

J is TRBJ2-3 and V is TRBV9; 14 bases align to TRBD2. CDR1 and CDR2 from the germline V gene are SGDLS and YYNGEE. V lost 0 bases, J lost 2 bases, and 5 bases stayed unmatched. The CDR3 sequence is 18 residues long. The CDR3 reads CASSVEGGLAGATDTQYF. Here the CDR3 DNA reads TGTGCCAGCAGCGTAGAGGGGGGACTAGCGGGAGCCACAGATACGCAGTATTTT.

This clonotype was seen repeatedly, ten times or more. V and J are TRBV6-5 and TRBJ1-6; D ambiguous. V was clipped by 4 bases and J by 10 bases, with 17 bases between them. Germline CDR1 is MNHEY and CDR2 is SVGAGI. The CDR3 covers 15 residues. CDR3 DNA sequence: TGTGCCAGCAGTTTGGTGAGAACAGCGGGATCACCCCTCCACTTT. Residues: CASSLVRTAGSPLHF.

This clonotype was detected many times. The chain employs TRBV7-2 and TRBJ2-1; 8 nucleotides agree with TRBD1. The CDR3 contains 15 residues. The germline gives CDR1 SGHTA, CDR2 FQGNSA. The J segment lost 0 bases and the V segment lost 5 bases, leaving 3 bases of the junction unmatched. CDR3 loop: CASSPGGSSYNEQFF. CDR3 sequence (DNA): TGTGCCAGCAGCCCAGGGGGCAGCTCCTACAATGAGCAGTTCTTC.